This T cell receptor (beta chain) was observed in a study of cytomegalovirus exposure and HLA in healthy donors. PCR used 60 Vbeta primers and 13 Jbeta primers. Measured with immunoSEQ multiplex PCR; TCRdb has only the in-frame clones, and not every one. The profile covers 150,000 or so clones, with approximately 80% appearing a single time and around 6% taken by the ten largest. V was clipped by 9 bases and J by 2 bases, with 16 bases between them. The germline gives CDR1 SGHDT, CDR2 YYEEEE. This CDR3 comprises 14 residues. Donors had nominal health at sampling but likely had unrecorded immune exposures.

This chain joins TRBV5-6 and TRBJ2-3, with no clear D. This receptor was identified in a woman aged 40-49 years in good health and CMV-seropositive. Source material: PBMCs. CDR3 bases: TGTGCCATCCGATGCGGAACCAACACAGATACGCAGTATTTT. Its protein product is CAIRCGTNTDTQYF.